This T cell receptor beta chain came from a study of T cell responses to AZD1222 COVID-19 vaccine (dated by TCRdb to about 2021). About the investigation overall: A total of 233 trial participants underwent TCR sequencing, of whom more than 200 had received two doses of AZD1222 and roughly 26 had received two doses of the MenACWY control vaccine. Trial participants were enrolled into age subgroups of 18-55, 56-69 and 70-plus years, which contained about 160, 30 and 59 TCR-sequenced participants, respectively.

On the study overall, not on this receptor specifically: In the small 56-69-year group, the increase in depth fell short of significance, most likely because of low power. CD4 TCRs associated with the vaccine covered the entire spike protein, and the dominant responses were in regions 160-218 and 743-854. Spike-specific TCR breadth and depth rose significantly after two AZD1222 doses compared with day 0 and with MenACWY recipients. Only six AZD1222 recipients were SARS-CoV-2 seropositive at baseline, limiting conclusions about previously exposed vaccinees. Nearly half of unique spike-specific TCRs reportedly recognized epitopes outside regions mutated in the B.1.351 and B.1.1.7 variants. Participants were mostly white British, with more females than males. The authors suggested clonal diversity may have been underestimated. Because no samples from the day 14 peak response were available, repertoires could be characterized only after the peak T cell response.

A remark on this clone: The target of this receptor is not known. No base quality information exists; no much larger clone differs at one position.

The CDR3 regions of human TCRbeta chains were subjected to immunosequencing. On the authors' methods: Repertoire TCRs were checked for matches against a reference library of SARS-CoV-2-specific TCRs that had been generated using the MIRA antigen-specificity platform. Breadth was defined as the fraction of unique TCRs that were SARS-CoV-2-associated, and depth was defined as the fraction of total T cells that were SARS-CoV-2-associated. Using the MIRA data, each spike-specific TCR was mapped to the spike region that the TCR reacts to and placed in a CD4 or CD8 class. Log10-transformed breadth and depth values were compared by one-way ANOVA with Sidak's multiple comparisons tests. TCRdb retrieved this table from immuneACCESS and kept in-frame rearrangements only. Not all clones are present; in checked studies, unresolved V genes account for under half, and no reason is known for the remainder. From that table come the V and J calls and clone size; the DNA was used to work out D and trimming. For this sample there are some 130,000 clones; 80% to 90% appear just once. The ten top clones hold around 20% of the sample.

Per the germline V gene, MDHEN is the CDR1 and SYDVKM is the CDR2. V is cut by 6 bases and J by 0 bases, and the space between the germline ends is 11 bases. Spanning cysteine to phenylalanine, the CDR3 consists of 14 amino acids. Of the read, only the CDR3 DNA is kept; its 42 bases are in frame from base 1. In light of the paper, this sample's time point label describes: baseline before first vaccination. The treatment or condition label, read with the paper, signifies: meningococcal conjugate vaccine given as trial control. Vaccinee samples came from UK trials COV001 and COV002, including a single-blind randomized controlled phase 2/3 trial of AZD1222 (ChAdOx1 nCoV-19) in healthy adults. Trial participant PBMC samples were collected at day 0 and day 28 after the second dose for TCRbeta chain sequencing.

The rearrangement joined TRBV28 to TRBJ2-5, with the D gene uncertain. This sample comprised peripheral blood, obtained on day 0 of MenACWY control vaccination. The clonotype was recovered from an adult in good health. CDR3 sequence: CASRSYKYQETQYF. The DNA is TGTGCCAGCAGAAGCTATAAGTACCAAGAGACCCAGTACTTC.